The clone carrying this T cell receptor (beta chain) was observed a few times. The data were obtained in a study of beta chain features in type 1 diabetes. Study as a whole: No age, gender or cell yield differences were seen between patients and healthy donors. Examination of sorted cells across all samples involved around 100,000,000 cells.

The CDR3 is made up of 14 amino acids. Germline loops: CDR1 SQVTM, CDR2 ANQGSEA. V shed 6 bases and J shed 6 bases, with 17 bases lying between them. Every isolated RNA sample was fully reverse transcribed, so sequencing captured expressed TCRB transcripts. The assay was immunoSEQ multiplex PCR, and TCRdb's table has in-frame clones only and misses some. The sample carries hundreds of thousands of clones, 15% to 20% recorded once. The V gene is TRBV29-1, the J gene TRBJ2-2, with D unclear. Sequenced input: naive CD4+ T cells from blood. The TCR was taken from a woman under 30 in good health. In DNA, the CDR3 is TGCAGCGTCCTAATCGACCCCTGGGCCGGGGAGCTGTTTTTT. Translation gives CSVLIDPWAGELFF.